Sequencing of this TCR beta chain was carried out in a study of blood T cell repertoires in COVID-19. Generated by immunoSEQ multiplex PCR, the TCRdb table keeps only in-frame clones and is missing some. The sample contains over 110,000 clones, about 87% of which appear only once. The sample consisted of peripheral blood. This sequence originates from a human donor in a cohort sampled during active COVID-19.

This CDR3 is CASGAGADTQYF. The CDR3 nucleotides read TGTGCCAGCGGAGCGGGGGCAGATACGCAGTATTTT. The chain combines TRBV12-3 or TRBV12-4 with TRBJ2-3; 8 bases match TRBD2. J was trimmed by 4 bases and V by 8 bases; bases with no gene match: 2. This CDR3 spans 12 amino acids.